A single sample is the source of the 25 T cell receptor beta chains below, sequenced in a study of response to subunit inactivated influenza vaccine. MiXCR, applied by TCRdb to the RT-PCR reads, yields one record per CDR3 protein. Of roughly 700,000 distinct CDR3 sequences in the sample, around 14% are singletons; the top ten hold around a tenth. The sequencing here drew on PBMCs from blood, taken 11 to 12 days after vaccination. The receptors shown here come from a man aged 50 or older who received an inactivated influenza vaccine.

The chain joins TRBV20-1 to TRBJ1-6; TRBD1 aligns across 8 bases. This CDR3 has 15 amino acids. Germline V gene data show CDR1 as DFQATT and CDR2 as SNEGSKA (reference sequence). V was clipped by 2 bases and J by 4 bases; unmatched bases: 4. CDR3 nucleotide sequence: TGCAGTGCTAGACGACAGGGGAGTTATAATTCACCCCTCCACTTT. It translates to CSARRQGSYNSPLHF.

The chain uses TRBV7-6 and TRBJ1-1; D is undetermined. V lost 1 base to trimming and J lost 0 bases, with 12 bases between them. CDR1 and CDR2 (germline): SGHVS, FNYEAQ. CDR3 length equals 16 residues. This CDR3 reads CASSLVGSAMNTEAFF. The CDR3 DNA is TGTGCCAGCAGCTTAGTGGGGTCGGCTATGAACACTGAAGCTTTCTTT.

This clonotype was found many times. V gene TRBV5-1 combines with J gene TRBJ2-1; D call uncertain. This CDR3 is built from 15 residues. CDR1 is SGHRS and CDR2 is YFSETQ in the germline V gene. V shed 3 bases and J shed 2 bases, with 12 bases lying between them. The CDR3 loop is CASSSLSVTYNEQFF. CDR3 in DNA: TGCGCCAGCAGCTCGTTATCGGTGACCTACAATGAGCAGTTCTTC. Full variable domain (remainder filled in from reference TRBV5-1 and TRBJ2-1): KAGVTQTPRYLIKTRGQQVTLSCSPISGHRSVSWYQQTPGQGLQFLFEYFSETQRNKGNFPGRFSGRQFSNSRSEMNVSTLELGDSALYLCASSSLSVTYNEQFFGPGTRLTVL.

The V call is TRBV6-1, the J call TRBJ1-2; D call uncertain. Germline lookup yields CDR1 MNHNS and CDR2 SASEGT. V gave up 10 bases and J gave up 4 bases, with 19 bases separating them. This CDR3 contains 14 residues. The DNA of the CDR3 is TGTGCCATCCGCCGGGGTATAGGGTCCTATGGCTACACCTTC. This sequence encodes CAIRRGIGSYGYTF.

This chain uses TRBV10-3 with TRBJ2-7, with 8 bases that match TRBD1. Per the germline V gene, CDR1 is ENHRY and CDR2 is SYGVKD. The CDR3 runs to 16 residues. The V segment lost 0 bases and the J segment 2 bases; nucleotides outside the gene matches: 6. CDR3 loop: CAISESPDREAYEQYF. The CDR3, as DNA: TGTGCCATCAGTGAGTCCCCGGACAGGGAAGCCTACGAGCAGTACTTC.

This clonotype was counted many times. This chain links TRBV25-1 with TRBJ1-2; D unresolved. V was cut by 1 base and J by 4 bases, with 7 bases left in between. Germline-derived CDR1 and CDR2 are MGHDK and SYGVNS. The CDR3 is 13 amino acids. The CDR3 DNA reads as TGTGCCAGCAGTGAATCTAGTCTCTATGGCTACACCTTC. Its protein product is CASSESSLYGYTF.

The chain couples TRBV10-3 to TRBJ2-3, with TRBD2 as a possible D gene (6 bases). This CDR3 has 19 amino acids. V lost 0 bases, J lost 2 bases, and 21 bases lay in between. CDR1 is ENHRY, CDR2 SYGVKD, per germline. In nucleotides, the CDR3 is TGTGCCATCAGTGAGTCGGGCGGGGAGCCTTTTAGAATCACAGATACGCAGTATTTT. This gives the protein CAISESGGEPFRITDTQYF.

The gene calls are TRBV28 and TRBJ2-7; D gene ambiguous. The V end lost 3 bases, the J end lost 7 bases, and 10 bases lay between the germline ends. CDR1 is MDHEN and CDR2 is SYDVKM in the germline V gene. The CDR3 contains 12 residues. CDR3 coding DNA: TGTGCCAGCAGTTTTCTGAATGGGGAGCAGTACTTC. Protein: CASSFLNGEQYF.

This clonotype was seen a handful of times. CDR3 DNA: TGTGCCATCAGTGAGGGGCCCGGGGGAGGAACTTTCTTT. Its translation is CAISEGPGGGTFF. The chain uses TRBV10-3 and TRBJ1-1; D possibly corresponds to TRBD1 (5 bases). This CDR3 is built from 13 residues. V was shortened by 2 bases and J by 12 bases, with 16 bases between the two germline ends. Per germline, CDR1 ENHRY and CDR2 SYGVKD.

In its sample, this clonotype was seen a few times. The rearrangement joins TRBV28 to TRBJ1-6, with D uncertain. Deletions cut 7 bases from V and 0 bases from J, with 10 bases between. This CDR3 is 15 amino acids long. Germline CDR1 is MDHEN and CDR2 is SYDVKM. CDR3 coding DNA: TGTGCCAGCACGTACGCGAGCTCCTATAATTCACCCCTCCACTTT. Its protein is CASTYASSYNSPLHF. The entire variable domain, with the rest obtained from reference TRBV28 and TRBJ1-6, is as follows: DVKVTQSSRYLVKRTGEKVFLECVQDMDHENMFWYRQDPGLGLRLIYFSYDVKMKEKGDIPEGYSVSREKKERFSLILESASTNQTSMYLCASTYASSYNSPLHFGNGTRLTVT.

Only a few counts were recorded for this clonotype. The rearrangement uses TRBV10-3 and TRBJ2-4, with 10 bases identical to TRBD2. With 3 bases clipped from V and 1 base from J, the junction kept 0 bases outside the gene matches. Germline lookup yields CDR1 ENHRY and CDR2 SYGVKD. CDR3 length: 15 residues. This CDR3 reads CAISEAGGAKNIQYF. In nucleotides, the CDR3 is TGTGCCATCAGTGAAGCGGGAGGGGCCAAAAACATTCAGTACTTC.

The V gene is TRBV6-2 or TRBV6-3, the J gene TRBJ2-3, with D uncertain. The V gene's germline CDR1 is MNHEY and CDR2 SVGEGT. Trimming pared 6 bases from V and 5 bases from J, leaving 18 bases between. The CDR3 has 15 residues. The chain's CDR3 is CASRAARTSGDTQYF. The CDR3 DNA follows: TGTGCCAGCAGGGCAGCTCGAACTTCGGGAGATACGCAGTATTTT.

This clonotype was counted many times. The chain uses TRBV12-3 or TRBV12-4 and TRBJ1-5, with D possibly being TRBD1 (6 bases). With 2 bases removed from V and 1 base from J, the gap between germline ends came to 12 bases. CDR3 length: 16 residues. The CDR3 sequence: CASSLWGAESNQPQHF. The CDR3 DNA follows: TGTGCCAGCAGTTTATGGGGGGCTGAAAGCAATCAGCCCCAGCATTTT.

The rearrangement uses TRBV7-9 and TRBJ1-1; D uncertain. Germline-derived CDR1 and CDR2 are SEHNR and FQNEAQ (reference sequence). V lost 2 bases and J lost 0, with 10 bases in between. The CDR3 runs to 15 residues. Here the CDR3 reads CASSLKTVMNTEAFF. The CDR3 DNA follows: TGTGCCAGCAGCTTAAAGACCGTGATGAACACTGAAGCTTTCTTT.

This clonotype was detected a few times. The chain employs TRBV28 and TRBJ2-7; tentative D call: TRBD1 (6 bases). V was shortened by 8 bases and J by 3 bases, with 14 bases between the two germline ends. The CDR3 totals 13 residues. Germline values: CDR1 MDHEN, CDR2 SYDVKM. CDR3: CASGRDKYYEQYF. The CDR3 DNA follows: TGTGCCAGCGGCCGGGACAAGTACTACGAGCAGTACTTC.

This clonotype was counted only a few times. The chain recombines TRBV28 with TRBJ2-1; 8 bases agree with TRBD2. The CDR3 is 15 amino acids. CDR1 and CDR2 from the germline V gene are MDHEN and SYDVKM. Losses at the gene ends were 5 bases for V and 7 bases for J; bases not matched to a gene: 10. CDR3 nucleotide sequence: TGTGCCAGCAGTCCCCGGGGGGGCCGGTTGAATGAGCAGTTCTTC. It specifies CASSPRGGRLNEQFF.

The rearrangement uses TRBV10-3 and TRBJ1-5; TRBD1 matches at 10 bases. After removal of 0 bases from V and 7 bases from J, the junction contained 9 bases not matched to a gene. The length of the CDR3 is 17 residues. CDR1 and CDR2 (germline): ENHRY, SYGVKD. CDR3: CAISESWDRGRNQPQHF. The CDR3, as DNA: TGTGCCATCAGTGAGTCATGGGACAGGGGAAGAAACCAGCCCCAGCATTTT.

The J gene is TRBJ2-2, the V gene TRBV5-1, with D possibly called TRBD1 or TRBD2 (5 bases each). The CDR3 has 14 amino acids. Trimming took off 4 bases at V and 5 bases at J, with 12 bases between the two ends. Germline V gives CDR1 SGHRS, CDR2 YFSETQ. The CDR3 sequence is CASSGDAGTGELFF. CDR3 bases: TGCGCCAGCAGCGGGGACGCTGGTACCGGGGAGCTGTTTTTT.

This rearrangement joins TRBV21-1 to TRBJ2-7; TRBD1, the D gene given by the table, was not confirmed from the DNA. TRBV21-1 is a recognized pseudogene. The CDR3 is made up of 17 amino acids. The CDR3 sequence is CASSKVLTEQGPRSQYF. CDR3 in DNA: TGTGCCAGCAGCAAAGTCTTAACCGAACAGGGTCCGCGGTCGCAGTACTTC.

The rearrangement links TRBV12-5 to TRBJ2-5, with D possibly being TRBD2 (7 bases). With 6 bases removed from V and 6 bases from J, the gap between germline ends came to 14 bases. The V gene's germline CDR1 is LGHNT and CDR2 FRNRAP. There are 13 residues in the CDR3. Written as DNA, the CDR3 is TGTGCTAGTGGCCTCGCGGGGGCGAAGACCCAGTACTTC. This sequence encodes CASGLAGAKTQYF. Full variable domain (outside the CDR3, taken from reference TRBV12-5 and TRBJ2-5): DARVTQTPRHKVTEMGQEVTMRCQPILGHNTVFWYRQTMMQGLELLAYFRNRAPLDDSGMPKDRFSAEMPDATLATLKIQPSEPRDSAVYFCASGLAGAKTQYFGPGTRLLVL.

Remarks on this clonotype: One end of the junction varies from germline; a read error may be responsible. CDR3 amino acids: CPSSYRGLAGTDTQYF. The DNA for the CDR3 is TGTCCCAGCAGTTATCGTGGACTAGCCGGCACAGATACGCAGTATTTT. The V gene is TRBV6-2 or TRBV6-3, the J gene TRBJ2-3; the match to TRBD2 covers 8 bases. This CDR3 is built from 16 residues. Germline CDR1 reads MNHEY; CDR2 reads SVGEGT.

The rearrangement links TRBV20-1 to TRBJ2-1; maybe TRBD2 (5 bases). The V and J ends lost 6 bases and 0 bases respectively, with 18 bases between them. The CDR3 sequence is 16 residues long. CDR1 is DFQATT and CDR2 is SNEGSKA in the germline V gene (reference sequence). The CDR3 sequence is CSAETLAESSYNEQFF. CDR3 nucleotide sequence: TGCAGTGCCGAAACCCTAGCTGAGAGCTCCTACAATGAGCAGTTCTTC.

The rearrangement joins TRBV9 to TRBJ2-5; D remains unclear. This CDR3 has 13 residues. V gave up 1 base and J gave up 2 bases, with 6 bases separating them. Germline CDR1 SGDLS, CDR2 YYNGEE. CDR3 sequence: CASSVRSQETQYF. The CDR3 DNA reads TGTGCCAGCAGCGTACGCTCACAAGAGACCCAGTACTTC.

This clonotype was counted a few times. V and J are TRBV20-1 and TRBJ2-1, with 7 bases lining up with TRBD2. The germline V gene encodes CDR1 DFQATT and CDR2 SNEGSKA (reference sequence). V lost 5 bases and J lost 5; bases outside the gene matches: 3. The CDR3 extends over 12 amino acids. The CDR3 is CSAAGGNNEQFF. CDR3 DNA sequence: TGCAGTGCTGCCGGGGGGAACAATGAGCAGTTCTTC.

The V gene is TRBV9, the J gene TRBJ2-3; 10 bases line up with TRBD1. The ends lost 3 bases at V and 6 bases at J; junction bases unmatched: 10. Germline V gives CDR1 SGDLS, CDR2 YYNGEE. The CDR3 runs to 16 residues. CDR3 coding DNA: TGTGCCAGCAGCGCTACGGGACAGGGGTCGCCGGATACGCAGTATTTT. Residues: CASSATGQGSPDTQYF. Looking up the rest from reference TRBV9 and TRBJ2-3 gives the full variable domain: DSGVTQTPKHLITATGQRVTLRCSPRSGDLSVYWYQQSLDQGLQFLIQYYNGEERAKGNILERFSAQQFPDLHSELNLSSLELGDSALYFCASSATGQGSPDTQYFGPGTRLTVL.